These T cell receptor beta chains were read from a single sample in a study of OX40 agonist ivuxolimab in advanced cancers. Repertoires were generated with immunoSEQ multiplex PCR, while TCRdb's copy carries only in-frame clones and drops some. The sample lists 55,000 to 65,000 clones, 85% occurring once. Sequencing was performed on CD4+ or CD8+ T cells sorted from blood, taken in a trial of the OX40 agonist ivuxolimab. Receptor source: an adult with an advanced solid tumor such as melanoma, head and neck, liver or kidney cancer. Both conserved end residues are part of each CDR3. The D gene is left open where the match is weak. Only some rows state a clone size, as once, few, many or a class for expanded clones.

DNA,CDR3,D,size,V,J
TGTGCCAGCAGTCGAGGTGGGGATTACGAGCAGTACTTC,CASSRGGDYEQYF,.,.,TRBV7-8,TRBJ2-7
TGTGCCAGCAGTTTCAGGGGGTGGGAGACCCAGTACTTC,CASSFRGWETQYF,TRBD1,.,TRBV27,TRBJ2-5
TGTGCCAGCAGCGTCGTAGGTAACTCCTACAATGAGCAGTTCTTC,CASSVVGNSYNEQFF,.,.,TRBV9,TRBJ2-1
TGTGCCAGCAGTATTCAGAGGAGCAATCAGCCCCAGCATTTT,CASSIQRSNQPQHF,.,.,TRBV28,TRBJ1-5
TGTGCCACCAGCAGAGATTTACAGCAAAAGGCTTTCTTT,CATSRDLQQKAFF,.,.,TRBV15,TRBJ1-1
TGTGCCAGTACCTCGGGACCCGGGCCCTACGAGCAGTACTTC,CASTSGPGPYEQYF,.,.,TRBV13,TRBJ2-7
TGTGCCAGCAGTTACCCGGAAGGGCGGGTGAACACTGAAGCTTTCTTT,CASSYPEGRVNTEAFF,.,.,TRBV6-6,TRBJ1-1
TGTGCCAGCAGCCCTAAGGGGAGCCAGTACTTC,CASSPKGSQYF,.,.,TRBV14,TRBJ2-5
TGTGCCAGCAGCTTGGGGGAGGGACCTAGTCATGAGCAGTTCTTC,CASSLGEGPSHEQFF,TRBD2,.,TRBV5-4,TRBJ2-1
TGTGCCAGCAGCGGGGACAGCTACGAGCAGTACTTC,CASSGDSYEQYF,TRBD1,.,TRBV9,TRBJ2-7
TGTGCCAGCAGCCGATTCACAGATACGCAGTATTTT,CASSRFTDTQYF,.,.,TRBV7-8,TRBJ2-3
TGTGCCAGCTCACCGGGACAGGGTCCCTACGAGCAGTACTTC,CASSPGQGPYEQYF,TRBD1,.,TRBV18,TRBJ2-7
TGTGCCAGCAGCTTAGCGGGGGCTTTCCAAGAGACCCAGTACTTC,CASSLAGAFQETQYF,.,.,TRBV7-6,TRBJ2-5
TGTGCCAGCAGTGAACTTGCGGGGAGCTCCTACGAGCAGTACTTC,CASSELAGSSYEQYF,.,.,TRBV6-1,TRBJ2-7
TGCGCCAGCAGCCCCCAGACAGCAGACACTGAAGCTTTCTTT,CASSPQTADTEAFF,.,.,TRBV5-1,TRBJ1-1
TGTGCCAGCAGTTACATGGCGGGGGGGGACAATGAGCAGTTCTTC,CASSYMAGGDNEQFF,TRBD2,.,TRBV6-5,TRBJ2-1
TGTGCCAGCTGGGCGAGGAGTAACTATGGCTACACCTTC,CASWARSNYGYTF,.,.,TRBV28,TRBJ1-2
TGTGCCAGCAGCGTAGCTCCCCTAGCGGGAGGAAATGAGCAGTTCTTC,CASSVAPLAGGNEQFF,TRBD2,.,TRBV9,TRBJ2-1
TGTGCCACCACGGTAGGAAACTATGGCTACACCTTC,CATTVGNYGYTF,.,.,TRBV28,TRBJ1-2
TGTGCTATGGGAGAGCAGTTCTTC,CAMGEQFF,.,once,TRBV30,TRBJ2-1
TGTGCCAGCAGTGTCCGAGAGCAGTACTTC,CASSVREQYF,.,.,TRBV2,TRBJ2-7
TGTGCCAGCAGTTGGCAGGGCTCAGAGACCCAGTACTTC,CASSWQGSETQYF,.,.,TRBV6-6,TRBJ2-5
TGTGCCAGCAGTGACTTCGGGACGGTCAGCGGGCAGTACTTC,CASSDFGTVSGQYF,.,once,TRBV6-4,TRBJ2-7
TGTGCCAGCTCACTAGGGCAGGGGACGTACTACGAGCAGTACTTC,CASSLGQGTYYEQYF,.,.,TRBV18,TRBJ2-7
TGTGCCTGGAGGCAGGAGGCTTCCTACGAGCAGTACTTC,CAWRQEASYEQYF,.,.,TRBV30,TRBJ2-7
TGTGCCGTCAGGGAGACCGGGAGGGCCCCCAATGAGCAGTTCTTC,CAVRETGRAPNEQFF,TRBD2,.,TRBV27,TRBJ2-1
TGTGCCAGCAGCCCAACAGGAGTCTATAATTCACCCCTCCACTTT,CASSPTGVYNSPLHF,.,once,TRBV5-8,TRBJ1-6